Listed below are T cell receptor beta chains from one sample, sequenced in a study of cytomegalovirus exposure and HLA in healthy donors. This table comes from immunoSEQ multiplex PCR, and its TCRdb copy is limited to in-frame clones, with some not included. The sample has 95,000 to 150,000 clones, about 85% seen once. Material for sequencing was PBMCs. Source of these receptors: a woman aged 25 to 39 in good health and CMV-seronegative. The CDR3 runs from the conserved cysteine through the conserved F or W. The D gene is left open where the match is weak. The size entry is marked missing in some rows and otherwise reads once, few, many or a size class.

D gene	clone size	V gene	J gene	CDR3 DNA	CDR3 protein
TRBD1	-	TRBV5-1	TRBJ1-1	TGCGCCAGCGCTCGCGGGACAGGGACTAACACTGAAGCTTTCTTT	CASARGTGTNTEAFF
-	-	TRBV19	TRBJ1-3	TGTGCCAGTAGTGACAGGACCTCTGGAAACACCATATATTTT	CASSDRTSGNTIYF
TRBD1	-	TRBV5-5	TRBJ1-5	TGTGCCAGCAGCTTGGGCGCTACAGGGGGAGGTCAGCCCCAGCATTTT	CASSLGATGGGQPQHF
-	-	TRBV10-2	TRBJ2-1	TGCGCCAGCAAAGAGGCGTACAATGAGCAGTTCTTC	CASKEAYNEQFF
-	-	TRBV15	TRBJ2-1	TGTGCCACCAGCAGACGGGCGGGCTTGGGGCAGTTCTTC	CATSRRAGLGQFF
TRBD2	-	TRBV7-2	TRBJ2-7	TGTGCCAGCAGCTTAGTTAGCGGGGACTCCTCCTACGAGCAGTACTTC	CASSLVSGDSSYEQYF
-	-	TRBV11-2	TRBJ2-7	TGTGCCAGCAGTCCTCCTTCGGTAATCTCCTACGAGCAGTACTTC	CASSPPSVISYEQYF
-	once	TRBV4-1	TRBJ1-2	TGCGCCAGCAGCCCCGGGGAACTTAACTATGGCTACACCTTC	CASSPGELNYGYTF
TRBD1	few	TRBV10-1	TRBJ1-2	TGCGCCAGCAGTGAAGGGACAGCACTCGCTAACTATGGCTACACCTTC	CASSEGTALANYGYTF
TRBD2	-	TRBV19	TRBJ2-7	TGTGCCTCTTCCCCTAGCGGGGTTAGCTCCTACGAGCAGTACTTC	CASSPSGVSSYEQYF
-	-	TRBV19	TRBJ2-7	TGTGCCAGTAGTATAGTCCCGCGACAGTCAACCTACGAGCAGTACTTC	CASSIVPRQSTYEQYF